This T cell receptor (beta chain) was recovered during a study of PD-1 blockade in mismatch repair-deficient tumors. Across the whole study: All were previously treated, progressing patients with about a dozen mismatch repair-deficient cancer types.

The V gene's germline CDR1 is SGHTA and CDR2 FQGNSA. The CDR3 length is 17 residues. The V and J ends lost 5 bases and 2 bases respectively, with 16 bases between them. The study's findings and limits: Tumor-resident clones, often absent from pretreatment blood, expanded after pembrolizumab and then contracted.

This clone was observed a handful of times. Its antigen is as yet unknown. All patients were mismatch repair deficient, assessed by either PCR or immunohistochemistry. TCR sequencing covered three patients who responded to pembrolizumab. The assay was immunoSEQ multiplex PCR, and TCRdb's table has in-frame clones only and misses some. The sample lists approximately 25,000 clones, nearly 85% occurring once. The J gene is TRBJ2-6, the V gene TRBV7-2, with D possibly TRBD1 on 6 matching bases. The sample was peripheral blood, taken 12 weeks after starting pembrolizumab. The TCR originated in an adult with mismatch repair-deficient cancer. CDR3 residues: CASSLTTGLAGANVLTF. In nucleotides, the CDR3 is TGTGCCAGCAGCCTTACTACAGGGTTAGCTGGGGCCAACGTCCTGACTTTC.